This paragraph reports one T cell receptor (beta chain). This receptor's antigen is unknown. Base qualities are not at hand, and no much larger clone is one base apart. The donors were 40 or so Caucasian individuals from Russia, aged roughly 6 to 90 years, who were systemically healthy. Each donor gave 8 to 10 milliliters of peripheral blood, drawn into EDTA-treated Vacutainer tubes. Ficoll-Paque density-gradient centrifugation was used to isolate PBMCs, with at least 6 million per sample. Total RNA, at least 6 micrograms per sample, was extracted from PBMCs with Trizol reagent. The percentages of naive CD45RAhigh/CD27high T cells were determined by flow cytometry on a PBMC aliquot from every donor. The sample is drawn from a study of blood T cells in healthy people across ages (dated by TCRdb to the mid-2010s). About the investigation overall: In model experiments, template switching captured about one uniquely barcoded TCR beta cDNA molecule for every two T cells. The study measured age-related changes in TCR beta repertoire diversity using deep sequencing normalized with unique cDNA molecular identifiers. Four age groups were formed from the donors: young (average approximately 16 years), middle-aged (around 40), aged (approximately 60) and long-lived (roughly 81). To avoid experimental bias, donors of different ages were randomly spread across the sequencing lanes. Using the same blood draw, the study looked at two additional independent replicas of 1 million unique cDNA reads for two donors, one aged 18 to 30 and the other aged 80 or older.

The CDR3 has 13 amino acids, counting the end cysteine and phenylalanine. Of the read, only the CDR3 DNA is kept; its 39 bases are in frame from base 1. CDR1 and CDR2 are drawn from the germline V gene: SGHNT, YENEEA. Trimming at the junction amounts to 5 bases on V and 1 base on J, and the germline ends lie 8 bases apart. Library construction relied on 5' RACE. The data were produced on an Illumina HiSeq 2500. A second PCR of roughly 7 to 11 cycles was run with a J-beta primer mix and a sample-barcoded 5' primer. A template-switch 5' adaptor carrying 12 random nucleotides introduced a unique molecular identifier onto each TCR beta cDNA molecule. Each sample yielded at least 2.5 million CDR3-containing paired-end reads. First-strand cDNA synthesis was performed from all RNA using the Mint cDNA synthesis kit, with priming by a TRBC-specific oligonucleotide. Following uracil-DNA glycosylase treatment, a first 18-cycle PCR with universal primers M1SS and BC2_uni_R was performed on all cDNA. The original methods were these. For normalization, 1 million high-quality reads, each with a distinct molecular identifier, were randomly selected from each sample. Reads with shared molecular identifiers were discarded instead of being binned into consensus sequences. MiTCR, run with a Q25 quality threshold and the strictest error-elimination algorithm, handled CDR3 identification, clonotype clustering and error correction. Lower-bound total TCR beta diversity was estimated with a nonparametric unseen species model using Euler transformation. The public reads were run again by TCRdb, first through fastp at Q25 and then through MiXCR, and only productive beta chains were kept. Rows merge per CDR3 protein into single entries with the most common DNA and genes. TCRdb, not the authors, supplied the V and J calls. The sample records 350,000 to 450,000 distinct CDR3 sequences, approximately 52% of which are singletons. The ten largest clones take up 50% to 65% of the sample.

Here is what the overall study found, with its caveats: A strong correlation was found between observed TCR beta diversity and the percentage of naive T cells measured by flow cytometry. Because the CMV infection status of the donors was unknown, age-related changes in expanded clonotypes may potentially have been confounded. Conclusive comparison of naive and antigen-experienced compartments was prevented by the profiling of bulk unsorted PBMCs. Observed TCR beta diversity per million T cells fell roughly linearly with age, and a significant reduction was already apparent by age about 43. Estimates of total diversity based on one million sequenced T cells were considered lower bounds and underestimates. Compared with the aged group, the long-lived group had more naive CD4+ T cells, fewer expanded clones and increased TCR diversity, a pattern suggesting age selection.

The chain is made from TRBV11-3 and TRBJ1-1; a weak D assignment points to TRBD1 (5 bases agree). The sequenced material came from blood. The receptor was derived from a man aged 60 to 75 in good health. In nucleotide form, the sequence is TGTGCCAGCAGCAAGACAGAGAACACTGAAGCTTTCTTT. It encodes CASSKTENTEAFF.